The T cell receptor beta chain under discussion was sequenced for a study of OX40 agonist ivuxolimab in advanced cancers. Notes on the research overall: Ivuxolimab was an agonistic, fully human IgG2 monoclonal antibody directed against OX40 (CD134), a costimulatory receptor. Intravenous ivuxolimab was administered to patients every 2 weeks at six dose levels: 0.01, 0.1, 0.3, 1.5, 3 and 10 mg/kg. Among the roughly 52 dose-escalation patients, approximately 20 had hepatocellular carcinoma, 15 or so melanoma, 9 renal cell carcinoma and 9 head and neck cancer. The dose-escalation cohort was 80% to 90% male with a mean age of approximately 60 years, ranging from roughly 20 to 85. Prior anti-PD-1, anti-PD-L1 or anti-CTLA-4 therapy was permitted, and approximately 42% of dose-escalation patients had received checkpoint inhibitors. Partial responses occurred in three dose-escalation patients: two with cutaneous melanoma and one with hepatocellular carcinoma. The point of sequencing TCRbeta in the periphery was to test whether ivuxolimab changed TCR sequence diversity and drove clonal T-cell expansion. The paper describes the monotherapy dose-escalation part (N ≈ 52 patients) of the phase I trial of ivuxolimab. Overall results and qualifications from the work: The antigen specificity of the clonally expanded peripheral T cells was not determined. At doses of 0.1 to 3.0 mg/kg, clonal expansion of both CD4+ and CD8+ T cells in blood was seen between baseline and week 6. Low levels of normalized T-cell clonal expansion were also seen in some nonresponding patients. After ivuxolimab, CD8+ T cells had more expanded clones than CD4+ T cells on average. Partial responders in the 0.1-3.0 mg/kg groups had among the lowest normalized peripheral clonal expansion, especially among CD8+ T cells.

Patients with autoimmune disease history or receiving systemic immunosuppression were excluded from the trial. In every dose cohort, peripheral blood was drawn for TCR sequencing at baseline, cycle 4 day 1, and cycle 7 day 1. Samples were obtained from an open-label, multicenter, first-in-human phase I dose-escalation trial of ivuxolimab. Adults with locally advanced or metastatic head and neck squamous cell, hepatocellular, melanoma or renal cell carcinoma were enrolled in the trial. Before TCR sequencing, CD4+ T cells and CD8+ T cells from peripheral blood were sorted into separate populations. To sequence the TCRbeta CDR3 region, genomic DNA was isolated from the sorted cells. TCRbeta CDR3 regions were sequenced using the immunoSEQ Assay. TCRdb provides this immuneACCESS table in a form limited to in-frame rearrangements. Some clones are lacking; in checked studies, under half of them reflect an unresolved V gene, and why the rest are absent is not known. The sample table holds 37,000 or so clones, of which approximately 80% were seen once. The ten largest clones take up roughly a fifth of the sample.

About this clone: The clone's antigen remains unknown. Base qualities are not at hand, and no much larger clone is one base apart.

The CDR3 spans 16 residues, from the cysteine through the phenylalanine. Only the CDR3 part of the read is kept: 48 bases, read in frame from the first base. V is cut back by 4 bases and J by 8 bases, with 12 bases in the junction unmatched. Taken from the germline V gene (reference sequence), the CDR1 and CDR2 loops are LNHDA and SQIVND. The specimen was CD4+ or CD8+ T cells sorted from blood, collected in a trial of the OX40 agonist ivuxolimab. This sequence was found in an adult with an advanced solid tumor such as melanoma, head and neck, liver or kidney cancer. The chain couples TRBV19 to TRBJ2-1, with 9 junctional bases fitting TRBD2. Here is the DNA: TGTGCCAGTAGTACCCTTAGCGGGAGTAAGGGTGATGAGCAGTTCTTC. It is translated as CASSTLSGSKGDEQFF. The reference TRBV19 and TRBJ2-1 proteins fill in what lies around the CDR3, so the full variable domain reads DGGITQSPKYLFRKEGQNVTLSCEQNLNHDAMYWYRQDPGQGLRLIYYSQIVNDFQKGDIAEGYSVSREKKESFPLTVTSAQKNPTAFYLCASSTLSGSKGDEQFFGPGTRLTVL.